This T cell receptor beta chain is from a study of regulatory T cells. A couple of CD3G-deficient patients had more severe autoimmunity; all had some. Patients aged 2 to 39 years had fewer naive and more memory CD4+ and CD8+ T cells. Sorting split CD4+ cells into CD25-high CD127-low Tregs and CD25-low CD127-high conventional T cells. Deletions cut 3 bases from V and 9 bases from J, with 12 bases between. CDR3 length: 13 amino acids. Germline CDR1 is LNHDA and CDR2 is SQIVND (reference sequence). Amplification used 52 TRBV primers and 13 TRBJ primers. Data came from immunoSEQ multiplex PCR; TCRdb stores just in-frame clones and leaves some out. The sample contains some 29,000 clones, around 93% of which appear only once. Turning to this clone: Its target is unknown.

Study findings and constraints: Hydrophobic residues at CDR3 positions 6 and 7 were enriched in conventional CD4+ T cells of CD3G-deficient patients.

The sequencing input was conventional CD4+ T cells sorted from blood. This chain joins TRBV19 and TRBJ1-5; D unclear. This TCR derives from a young adult with CD3G deficiency. In nucleotides, the CDR3 is TGTGCCAGTAGTATCGGGCCCGCTCGGCCCCAGCATTTT. Its protein product is CASSIGPARPQHF.